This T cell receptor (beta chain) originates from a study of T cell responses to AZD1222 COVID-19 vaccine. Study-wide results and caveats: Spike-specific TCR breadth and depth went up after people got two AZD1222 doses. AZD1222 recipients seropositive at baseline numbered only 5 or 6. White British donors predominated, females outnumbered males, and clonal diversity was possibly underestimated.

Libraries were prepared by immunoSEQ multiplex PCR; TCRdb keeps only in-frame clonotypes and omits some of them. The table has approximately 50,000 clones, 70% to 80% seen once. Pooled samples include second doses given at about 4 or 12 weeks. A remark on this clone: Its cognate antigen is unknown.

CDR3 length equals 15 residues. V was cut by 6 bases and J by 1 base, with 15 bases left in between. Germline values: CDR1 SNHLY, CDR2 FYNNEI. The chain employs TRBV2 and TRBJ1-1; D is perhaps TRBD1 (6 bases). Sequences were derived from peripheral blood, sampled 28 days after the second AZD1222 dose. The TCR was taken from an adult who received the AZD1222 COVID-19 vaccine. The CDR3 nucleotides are TGTGCCAGCAGGAGTGCGAGGACAGAGAACACTGAAGCTTTCTTT. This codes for CASRSARTENTEAFF.